Listed below are T cell receptor beta chains from one sample, sequenced in a study of OX40 agonist ivuxolimab in advanced cancers. Repertoires were generated with immunoSEQ multiplex PCR, while TCRdb's copy carries only in-frame clones and drops some. Counted here are approximately 100,000 clones, 70% to 90% occurring once; the ten biggest clones make up 0.65% to 0.95%. Sequencing used CD4+ or CD8+ T cells sorted from blood, obtained in a trial of the OX40 agonist ivuxolimab. The receptors originated from an adult with an advanced solid tumor such as melanoma, head and neck, liver or kidney cancer. CDR3s include the opening cysteine and the closing phenylalanine or tryptophan. A D gene is named only where the DNA matches it firmly. A clone size is listed for some rows: how often the clone was seen (once, few, many), or a class if it is expanded.

TRBV7-8	TRBD2	NA	TRBJ2-7	CASSSEGLAGSYEQYF	TGTGCCAGCAGCTCGGAAGGACTAGCGGGCTCCTACGAGCAGTACTTC
TRBV19	TRBD1	NA	TRBJ1-5	CASSITSSGGAPQHF	TGTGCCAGTAGTATAACCTCGTCAGGGGGCGCTCCCCAGCATTTT
TRBV28	NA	NA	TRBJ2-7	CASSSPPRSYEQYF	TGTGCCAGCAGCTCCCCCCCGAGGTCCTACGAGCAGTACTTC
TRBV7-6	NA	once	TRBJ2-3	CASSPSALSGTDTQYF	TGTGCCAGCAGCCCCAGCGCACTAAGTGGGACAGATACGCAGTATTTT
TRBV5-4	TRBD1	NA	TRBJ1-6	CASTYDRGRNSPLHF	TGTGCCAGCACTTACGACAGGGGGCGGAATTCACCCCTCCACTTT
TRBV4-3	NA	NA	TRBJ1-4	CASSQEWHSNEKLFF	TGCGCCAGCAGCCAAGAATGGCACTCTAATGAAAAACTGTTTTTT
TRBV7-2	TRBD1	NA	TRBJ2-7	CASSSGTGYYEQYF	TGTGCCAGCAGCTCTGGGACAGGTTACTACGAGCAGTACTTC
TRBV30	NA	NA	TRBJ2-1	CACTGSGNEQFF	TGTGCCTGTACCGGGTCAGGGAATGAGCAGTTCTTC
TRBV9	NA	NA	TRBJ2-2	CASSVEPSRGGELFF	TGTGCCAGCAGCGTAGAGCCCTCTAGAGGCGGGGAGCTGTTTTTT
TRBV13	TRBD2	NA	TRBJ2-5	CASSSSTSGQETQYF	TGTGCCAGCAGCTCAAGCACTAGCGGACAAGAGACCCAGTACTTC
TRBV9	NA	NA	TRBJ2-3	CASSVRGVNTDTQYF	TGTGCCAGCAGCGTACGCGGGGTGAACACAGATACGCAGTATTTT
TRBV2	NA	NA	TRBJ1-2	CASRRRVGLTGYTF	TGTGCCAGCAGGAGGAGGGTGGGCCTAACTGGCTACACCTTC
TRBV5-1	TRBD2	NA	TRBJ2-3	CASSLVALAGTDTQYF	TGCGCCAGCAGCTTGGTAGCCCTAGCGGGCACAGATACGCAGTATTTT
TRBV7-2	TRBD2	NA	TRBJ2-5	CASSLPGGAEETQYF	TGTGCCAGCAGCTTACCGGGGGGGGCGGAAGAGACCCAGTACTTC
TRBV7-2	NA	NA	TRBJ1-2	CASSLAGVLYGYTF	TGTGCCAGCAGCTTAGCAGGAGTCCTCTATGGCTACACCTTC
TRBV7-9	NA	NA	TRBJ2-7	CASSFLSYGEQYF	TGTGCCAGCAGCTTCCTATCTTACGGCGAGCAGTACTTC
TRBV7-2	NA	NA	TRBJ1-1	CAGKPSGVNTEAFF	TGTGCCGGAAAACCCTCAGGGGTGAACACTGAAGCTTTCTTT
TRBV4-2	TRBD2	NA	TRBJ2-5	CASSQEPSGGGETQYF	TGTGCCAGCAGCCAAGAGCCTAGCGGGGGGGGAGAGACCCAGTACTTC
TRBV27	TRBD1	few	TRBJ2-2	CASKAGQGYTGELFF	TGTGCCAGCAAAGCCGGACAGGGATACACCGGGGAGCTGTTTTTT
TRBV4-2	NA	NA	TRBJ1-1	CASSQEFGLNTEAFF	TGTGCCAGCAGCCAAGAATTCGGTCTGAACACTGAAGCTTTCTTT
TRBV10-3	NA	NA	TRBJ2-5	CAISEVRETQYF	TGTGCCATCAGTGAGGTTCGGGAGACCCAGTACTTC
TRBV30	NA	NA	TRBJ1-3	CACIRTLGNTIYF	TGTGCCTGTATACGTACCCTTGGAAACACCATATATTTT
TRBV2	TRBD1	NA	TRBJ1-5	CASGTGGSNQPQHF	TGTGCCAGCGGTACAGGGGGGAGCAATCAGCCCCAGCATTTT
TRBV27	TRBD1	NA	TRBJ1-6	CASSLQGGNSPLHF	TGTGCCAGCAGTTTACAGGGGGGTAATTCACCCCTCCACTTT
TRBV7-2	NA	NA	TRBJ2-3	CASSPPGTDTQYF	TGTGCCAGCAGCCCACCCGGGACAGATACGCAGTATTTT
TRBV27	TRBD2	NA	TRBJ2-3	CASSLIAGGLADTQYF	TGTGCCAGCAGTCTAATAGCGGGGGGTTTGGCAGATACGCAGTATTTT
TRBV5-1	TRBD2	NA	TRBJ2-1	CASSLWASGGSSEQFF	TGCGCCAGCAGCTTGTGGGCTAGCGGGGGGTCGAGTGAGCAGTTCTTC
TRBV18	NA	NA	TRBJ1-2	CASSPPRVLYGYTF	TGTGCCAGCTCACCACCCCGGGTCTTGTATGGCTACACCTTC
TRBV27	NA	few	TRBJ1-6	CASSTRDSPLHF	TGTGCCAGCAGTACCCGCGATTCACCCCTCCACTTT
TRBV11-2	TRBD1	NA	TRBJ1-1	CASSGQGWTEAFF	TGTGCCAGCAGCGGACAGGGTTGGACTGAAGCTTTCTTT
TRBV18	TRBD1	NA	TRBJ1-3	CASSSLQGEAGNTIYF	TGTGCCAGCTCGTCTCTACAGGGGGAAGCTGGAAACACCATATATTTT
TRBV14	NA	NA	TRBJ1-1	CASSQDLAQKAFF	TGTGCCAGCAGCCAAGATTTGGCCCAAAAAGCTTTCTTT
TRBV28	NA	NA	TRBJ1-1	CASSLGREAFF	TGTGCCAGCAGTTTGGGGAGAGAAGCTTTCTTT
TRBV6-4	TRBD2	NA	TRBJ2-3	CASSAAGGQADTQYF	TGTGCCAGCAGTGCAGCGGGGGGGCAGGCAGATACGCAGTATTTT
TRBV6-5	TRBD1	NA	TRBJ1-5	CASSRTGERNQPQHF	TGTGCCAGCAGTAGGACAGGGGAGCGCAATCAGCCCCAGCATTTT
TRBV6-5	NA	NA	TRBJ2-7	CASSPRTGAYEQYF	TGTGCCAGCAGCCCTCGGACTGGCGCCTACGAGCAGTACTTC
TRBV7-9	TRBD1	NA	TRBJ1-4	CASSSGTGEGEKLFF	TGTGCCAGCAGCTCCGGGACAGGGGAGGGGGAAAAACTGTTTTTT
TRBV9	NA	NA	TRBJ1-1	CASSVGQFSSEAFF	TGTGCCAGCAGCGTAGGGCAGTTTTCCAGTGAAGCTTTCTTT
TRBV28	NA	NA	TRBJ1-6	CASHEGGNSPLHF	TGTGCCAGCCATGAGGGGGGGAATTCACCCCTCCACTTT
TRBV4-3	NA	NA	TRBJ2-1	CASRDEYNEQFF	TGCGCCAGCAGGGACGAGTACAATGAGCAGTTCTTC
TRBV25-1	NA	NA	TRBJ2-2	CASSDGGRTGELFF	TGTGCCAGCAGTGATGGGGGCAGGACCGGGGAGCTGTTTTTT
TRBV7-2	NA	NA	TRBJ2-3	CASSKRDFGTDTQYF	TGTGCCAGCAGCAAAAGGGACTTCGGCACAGATACGCAGTATTTT
TRBV19	NA	NA	TRBJ1-1	CASSSGWGNTEAFF	TGTGCCAGTAGCTCAGGGTGGGGGAACACTGAAGCTTTCTTT
TRBV29-1	TRBD1	NA	TRBJ2-5	CSVRRDRDVETQYF	TGCAGCGTACGCCGGGACAGGGATGTGGAGACCCAGTACTTC